The sequence of this T cell receptor beta chain was determined in a study of CD8 T cells in Susac syndrome. The wider study: At the time of blood draw, patients with Susac syndrome were therapy-naive, receiving corticosteroids, or receiving intravenous immunoglobulin alone.

Negative isolation was used for CD8+ and CD4+ T cells, and FACS enrichment was applied to TEMRA cells. Germline V gene data show CDR1 as SGHTA and CDR2 as FQGTGA. The CDR3 spans 17 residues. V dropped 4 bases and J dropped 4 bases, with 17 bases sitting between them. Random hexamers were used to reverse transcribe the RNA input (roughly 0.5 to 1 ug). One entry per CDR3 protein results from TCRdb running MiXCR on the immunoSEQ multiplex PCR reads. Among more than 150,000 distinct CDR3 sequences listed, approximately 95% were seen once. This sequence originates from a human donor with Susac syndrome. This chain connects TRBV7-3 to TRBJ2-6; D is possibly TRBD2 (5 bases). The material sequenced was CD4+ T cells from PBMCs. CDR3 protein: CASSSRGSAGGANVLTF. DNA for the CDR3: TGTGCCAGCAGCTCCCGTGGTAGCGCCGGGGGGGCCAACGTCCTGACTTTC.